The T cell receptor beta chain under discussion was sequenced for a study of control samples from healthy donors and cancer patients (dated by TCRdb to about 2020). The protocol used for the library was the immunoSEQ multiplex PCR assay. The table was pulled from immuneACCESS by TCRdb, which kept in-frame rearrangements only. Such tables lose some clones; where checked, under half of the loss comes from unresolved V genes, and the rest has no known cause. The sample includes 100,000 to 150,000 clones, with 90% observed a single time. The ten largest clones represent 2% to 3% of the sample. This clone was observed once. Its recognized antigen is unknown. Within one base of it there is no much larger clone, and no base qualities were kept. From the cysteine through the phenylalanine, the CDR3 covers 11 amino acids. The retained sequence is limited to the CDR3, 33 bases, with the frame set at the first base. As encoded in the germline V gene, CDR1 is MNHNS while CDR2 is SASEGT. A distance of 3 bases separates the germline ends of V and J, which lose 3 bases and 4 bases respectively.

This TCR derives from a man aged 35 to 55 in good health. The chain employs TRBV6-1 and TRBJ1-2; no D gene can be assigned with confidence. Specimen: blood. The DNA sequence is as follows: TGTGCCAGCAGTGAGCCCTATGGCTACACCTTC. Translated, it gives CASSEPYGYTF.